Listed below are T cell receptor beta chains from one sample, sequenced in a study of PD-1 blockade in classical Hodgkin lymphoma. TCRdb keeps only in-frame clones here, not all; method: immunoSEQ multiplex PCR. Of about 15,000 clones listed, about 86% are singletons. The specimen was CD4+ T cells from blood. Source of these receptors: a human donor with classical Hodgkin lymphoma. CDR3s include the opening cysteine and the closing phenylalanine or tryptophan. The D gene is left open where the match is weak. The listing skips clone size in some rows; elsewhere it reads once, few, many or a size class.

clone_size: .; j_call: TRBJ2-5; v_call: TRBV19; d_call: TRBD2; cdr3_aa: CASSALAGGQETQYF; cdr3_nt: TGTGCCAGTAGTGCCCTAGCGGGAGGACAAGAGACCCAGTACTTC
clone_size: .; j_call: TRBJ1-5; v_call: TRBV7-9; d_call: TRBD1; cdr3_aa: CASSFGGQGGNQPQHF; cdr3_nt: TGTGCCAGCAGCTTTGGCGGACAGGGAGGCAATCAGCCCCAGCATTTT
clone_size: .; j_call: TRBJ2-1; v_call: TRBV28; d_call: TRBD1; cdr3_aa: CASSVAGGSYNEQFF; cdr3_nt: TGTGCCAGCAGTGTCGCAGGGGGCTCCTACAATGAGCAGTTCTTC
clone_size: once; j_call: TRBJ1-4; v_call: TRBV11-2; d_call: TRBD1; cdr3_aa: CASSSGTVMKRVFF; cdr3_nt: TGTGCCAGCAGCTCCGGGACAGTAATGAAAAGGGTGTTTTTT
clone_size: .; j_call: TRBJ1-3; v_call: TRBV4-3; d_call: .; cdr3_aa: CASSYKQGSANTIYF; cdr3_nt: TGCGCCAGCAGCTACAAGCAGGGGAGTGCAAACACCATATATTTT
clone_size: .; j_call: TRBJ2-3; v_call: TRBV19; d_call: .; cdr3_aa: CASSLGTSTDTQYF; cdr3_nt: TGTGCCAGTAGTCTAGGGACTAGCACAGATACGCAGTATTTT
clone_size: .; j_call: TRBJ2-7; v_call: TRBV7-2; d_call: TRBD2; cdr3_aa: CASRRTSGSHYEQYF; cdr3_nt: TGTGCCAGCAGGCGGACTAGCGGGAGTCACTACGAGCAGTACTTC
clone_size: .; j_call: TRBJ2-7; v_call: TRBV2; d_call: .; cdr3_aa: CASRGDTYEQYF; cdr3_nt: TGTGCCAGCAGGGGGGACACCTACGAGCAGTACTTC
clone_size: .; j_call: TRBJ2-5; v_call: TRBV6-5; d_call: .; cdr3_aa: CASSYSTMGWRETQYF; cdr3_nt: TGTGCCAGCAGTTACTCAACGATGGGGTGGAGGGAGACCCAGTACTTC
clone_size: .; j_call: TRBJ2-1; v_call: TRBV7-2; d_call: TRBD2; cdr3_aa: CASSPRLAGDNEQFF; cdr3_nt: TGTGCCAGCAGCCCCCGACTAGCGGGGGACAATGAGCAGTTCTTC
clone_size: .; j_call: TRBJ2-5; v_call: TRBV28; d_call: TRBD1; cdr3_aa: CASSQTGTQETQYF; cdr3_nt: TGTGCCAGCAGTCAGACAGGGACCCAGGAGACCCAGTACTTC
clone_size: once; j_call: TRBJ2-7; v_call: TRBV5-6; d_call: .; cdr3_aa: CASSLNSLYEQYF; cdr3_nt: TGTGCCAGCAGCTTGAACTCCCTCTACGAGCAGTACTTC
clone_size: .; j_call: TRBJ2-7; v_call: TRBV7-2; d_call: .; cdr3_aa: CASSLERYGEQYF; cdr3_nt: TGTGCCAGCAGCTTAGAGCGGTACGGCGAGCAGTACTTC
clone_size: .; j_call: TRBJ2-7; v_call: TRBV7-2; d_call: TRBD2; cdr3_aa: CASSFVTREAGGQYF; cdr3_nt: TGTGCCAGCAGCTTCGTGACGCGGGAGGCGGGAGGGCAGTACTTC
clone_size: .; j_call: TRBJ2-2; v_call: TRBV7-2; d_call: .; cdr3_aa: CASRRGTGELFF; cdr3_nt: TGTGCCAGCAGGAGGGGCACCGGGGAGCTGTTTTTT
clone_size: .; j_call: TRBJ1-2; v_call: TRBV21-1; d_call: .; cdr3_aa: CASSIPGQTPRYGYTF; cdr3_nt: TGTGCCAGCAGCATACCAGGACAGACCCCCCGGTATGGCTACACCTTC
clone_size: .; j_call: TRBJ1-6; v_call: TRBV10-3; d_call: TRBD1; cdr3_aa: CAIAGGQGDSPLHF; cdr3_nt: TGTGCCATCGCGGGGGGACAGGGAGACTCACCCCTCCACTTT
clone_size: .; j_call: TRBJ1-5; v_call: TRBV2; d_call: .; cdr3_aa: CASSKGRGANQPQHF; cdr3_nt: TGTGCCAGCAGTAAGGGACGGGGTGCAAATCAGCCCCAGCATTTT
clone_size: .; j_call: TRBJ1-5; v_call: TRBV9; d_call: .; cdr3_aa: CASSVSTPLAGPQHF; cdr3_nt: TGTGCCAGCAGCGTGTCCACCCCCCTAGCCGGGCCCCAGCATTTT
clone_size: .; j_call: TRBJ2-5; v_call: TRBV5-1; d_call: .; cdr3_aa: CASRRQGDGQETQYF; cdr3_nt: TGCGCCAGCAGGCGGCAGGGAGATGGTCAAGAGACCCAGTACTTC
clone_size: once; j_call: TRBJ2-2; v_call: TRBV6-6; d_call: .; cdr3_aa: CATYGTSNTGELFF; cdr3_nt: TGTGCCACCTACGGGACTTCTAACACCGGGGAGCTGTTTTTT
clone_size: .; j_call: TRBJ2-2; v_call: TRBV28; d_call: .; cdr3_aa: CASSLSGLGILDGELFF; cdr3_nt: TGTGCCAGCAGTTTATCCGGGCTAGGCATACTTGACGGGGAGCTGTTTTTT
clone_size: .; j_call: TRBJ1-2; v_call: TRBV19; d_call: .; cdr3_aa: CASRGRNYGYTF; cdr3_nt: TGTGCCAGTAGGGGACGTAACTATGGCTACACCTTC
clone_size: once; j_call: TRBJ2-7; v_call: TRBV6-5; d_call: .; cdr3_aa: CASSPQSGLGEQYF; cdr3_nt: TGTGCCAGCAGCCCCCAAAGCGGGCTCGGGGAGCAGTACTTC
clone_size: once; j_call: TRBJ1-5; v_call: TRBV27; d_call: .; cdr3_aa: CASRPRVRHNQPQHF; cdr3_nt: TGTGCCAGCAGACCCCGGGTACGGCACAATCAGCCCCAGCATTTT
clone_size: .; j_call: TRBJ2-4; v_call: TRBV7-8; d_call: TRBD1; cdr3_aa: CASSSGQGAKNIQYF; cdr3_nt: TGTGCCAGCAGTTCGGGACAGGGAGCCAAAAACATTCAGTACTTC
clone_size: .; j_call: TRBJ1-5; v_call: TRBV15; d_call: TRBD1; cdr3_aa: CATSFTGGGNQPQHF; cdr3_nt: TGTGCCACCAGCTTTACAGGGGGCGGCAATCAGCCCCAGCATTTT
clone_size: .; j_call: TRBJ2-7; v_call: TRBV5-1; d_call: TRBD2; cdr3_aa: CASSFVTSGSSYEQYF; cdr3_nt: TGCGCCAGCAGCTTCGTGACTAGCGGGTCCTCCTACGAGCAGTACTTC
clone_size: .; j_call: TRBJ1-5; v_call: TRBV19; d_call: .; cdr3_aa: CASSPQSNQPQHF; cdr3_nt: TGTGCCAGTAGTCCACAGAGCAATCAGCCCCAGCATTTT
clone_size: .; j_call: TRBJ2-7; v_call: TRBV29-1; d_call: .; cdr3_aa: CSVYARDRARGEQYF; cdr3_nt: TGCAGCGTTTATGCTCGGGACCGGGCGAGGGGGGAGCAGTACTTC
clone_size: .; j_call: TRBJ2-7; v_call: TRBV28; d_call: .; cdr3_aa: CASTPQGYEQYF; cdr3_nt: TGTGCCAGCACCCCACAGGGCTACGAGCAGTACTTC
clone_size: .; j_call: TRBJ2-7; v_call: TRBV6-4; d_call: TRBD1; cdr3_aa: CASSPDRGYEQYF; cdr3_nt: TGTGCCAGCAGCCCGGACAGGGGCTACGAGCAGTACTTC
clone_size: .; j_call: TRBJ2-1; v_call: TRBV5-1; d_call: TRBD2; cdr3_aa: CASVRLAGGRREQFF; cdr3_nt: TGCGCCAGCGTCAGACTAGCGGGAGGCCGGCGAGAGCAGTTCTTC
clone_size: .; j_call: TRBJ2-5; v_call: TRBV7-2; d_call: TRBD2; cdr3_aa: CASSLAGGETQYF; cdr3_nt: TGTGCCAGCAGCTTAGCGGGGGGGGAGACCCAGTACTTC
clone_size: .; j_call: TRBJ2-7; v_call: TRBV6-5; d_call: TRBD1; cdr3_aa: CASSYSRQGYEQYF; cdr3_nt: TGTGCCAGCAGTTACTCAAGACAGGGCTACGAGCAGTACTTC
clone_size: once; j_call: TRBJ1-5; v_call: TRBV12-5; d_call: .; cdr3_aa: CASGTLPENQPQHF; cdr3_nt: TGTGCTAGTGGAACCCTCCCCGAAAATCAGCCCCAGCATTTT
clone_size: .; j_call: TRBJ1-3; v_call: TRBV5-6; d_call: .; cdr3_aa: CASSLYGPLSGNTIYF; cdr3_nt: TGTGCCAGCAGCTTGTACGGGCCCCTCTCTGGAAACACCATATATTTT
clone_size: .; j_call: TRBJ1-4; v_call: TRBV4-2; d_call: TRBD1; cdr3_aa: CASSQVTGGNEKLFF; cdr3_nt: TGTGCCAGCAGCCAAGTAACAGGGGGGAATGAAAAACTGTTTTTT
clone_size: .; j_call: TRBJ2-1; v_call: TRBV18; d_call: TRBD1; cdr3_aa: CASSPRQGDEQFF; cdr3_nt: TGTGCCAGCTCACCCCGACAGGGCGATGAGCAGTTCTTC
clone_size: .; j_call: TRBJ1-3; v_call: TRBV19; d_call: .; cdr3_aa: CASSIPTVSGNTIYF; cdr3_nt: TGTGCCAGTAGTATTCCCACAGTCTCTGGAAACACCATATATTTT
clone_size: .; j_call: TRBJ1-4; v_call: TRBV4-3; d_call: TRBD1; cdr3_aa: CASSQDRGREKLFF; cdr3_nt: TGCGCCAGCAGCCAGGACAGGGGGCGTGAAAAACTGTTTTTT
clone_size: .; j_call: TRBJ1-3; v_call: TRBV30; d_call: .; cdr3_aa: CAWSVKAISTGNTIYF; cdr3_nt: TGTGCCTGGAGTGTTAAGGCCATTTCTACTGGAAACACCATATATTTT
clone_size: .; j_call: TRBJ1-5; v_call: TRBV27; d_call: .; cdr3_aa: CASSLAWGGGSQPQHF; cdr3_nt: TGTGCCAGCAGTTTAGCTTGGGGGGGCGGGAGTCAGCCCCAGCATTTT
clone_size: .; j_call: TRBJ2-7; v_call: TRBV28; d_call: .; cdr3_aa: CASSLQPGNQYF; cdr3_nt: TGTGCCAGCAGCCTACAGCCAGGTAACCAGTACTTC
clone_size: .; j_call: TRBJ2-3; v_call: TRBV6-5; d_call: .; cdr3_aa: CASKVGSRGTDTQYF; cdr3_nt: TGTGCCAGCAAAGTAGGTAGCAGAGGCACAGATACGCAGTATTTT
clone_size: .; j_call: TRBJ1-6; v_call: TRBV11-2; d_call: .; cdr3_aa: CASSLELGDPLHF; cdr3_nt: TGTGCCAGCAGCTTAGAATTGGGGGACCCCCTCCACTTT
clone_size: .; j_call: TRBJ1-4; v_call: TRBV7-9; d_call: TRBD1; cdr3_aa: CASSISTGMGEKLFF; cdr3_nt: TGTGCCAGCAGCATCTCGACAGGGATGGGCGAAAAACTGTTTTTT
clone_size: .; j_call: TRBJ2-2; v_call: TRBV28; d_call: TRBD2; cdr3_aa: CSTGAGGNTGELFF; cdr3_nt: TGTTCGACGGGGGCGGGAGGGAACACCGGGGAGCTGTTTTTT